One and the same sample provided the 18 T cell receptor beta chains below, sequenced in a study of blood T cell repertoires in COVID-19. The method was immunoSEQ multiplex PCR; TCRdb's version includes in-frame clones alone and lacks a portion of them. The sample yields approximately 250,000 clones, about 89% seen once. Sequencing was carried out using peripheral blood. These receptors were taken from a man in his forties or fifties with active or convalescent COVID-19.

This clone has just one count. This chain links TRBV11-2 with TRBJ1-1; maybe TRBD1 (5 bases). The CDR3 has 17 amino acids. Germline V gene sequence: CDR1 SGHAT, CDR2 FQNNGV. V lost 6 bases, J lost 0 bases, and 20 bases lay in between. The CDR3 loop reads CASSSNWGRQVNTEAFF. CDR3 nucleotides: TGTGCCAGCAGTTCAAACTGGGGGAGGCAGGTGAACACTGAAGCTTTCTTT.

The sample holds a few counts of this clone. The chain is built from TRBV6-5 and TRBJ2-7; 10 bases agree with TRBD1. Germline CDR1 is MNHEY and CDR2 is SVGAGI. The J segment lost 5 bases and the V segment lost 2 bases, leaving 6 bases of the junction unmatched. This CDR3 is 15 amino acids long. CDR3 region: CASSYRDRGLHEQYF. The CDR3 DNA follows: TGTGCCAGCAGTTACCGGGACAGGGGTCTCCACGAGCAGTACTTC.

The CDR3 bases are TGTGCCAGCAGCCCAGGGTCCCTTAATTCACCCCTCCACTTT. Its translation: CASSPGSLNSPLHF. The rearrangement joins TRBV7-9 to TRBJ1-6, with a possible D match to TRBD1 (5 bases). CDR1 SEHNR and CDR2 FQNEAQ come from the germline V gene (reference sequence). The CDR3 runs to 14 residues. V was cut by 5 bases and J by 6 bases, with 11 bases left in between.

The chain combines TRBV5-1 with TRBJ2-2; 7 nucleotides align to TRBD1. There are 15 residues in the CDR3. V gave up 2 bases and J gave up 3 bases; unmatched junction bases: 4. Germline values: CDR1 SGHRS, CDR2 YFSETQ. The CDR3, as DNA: TGCGCCAGCAGCTTAGGGACAGCTCACACCGGGGAGCTGTTTTTT. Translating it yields CASSLGTAHTGELFF. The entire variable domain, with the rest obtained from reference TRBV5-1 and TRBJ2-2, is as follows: KAGVTQTPRYLIKTRGQQVTLSCSPISGHRSVSWYQQTPGQGLQFLFEYFSETQRNKGNFPGRFSGRQFSNSRSEMNVSTLELGDSALYLCASSLGTAHTGELFFGEGSRLTVL.

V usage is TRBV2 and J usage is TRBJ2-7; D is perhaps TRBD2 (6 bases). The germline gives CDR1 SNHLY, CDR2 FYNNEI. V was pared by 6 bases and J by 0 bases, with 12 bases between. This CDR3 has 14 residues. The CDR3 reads CASSAGRSSYEQYF. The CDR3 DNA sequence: TGTGCCAGCAGCGCGGGGAGAAGCTCCTACGAGCAGTACTTC.

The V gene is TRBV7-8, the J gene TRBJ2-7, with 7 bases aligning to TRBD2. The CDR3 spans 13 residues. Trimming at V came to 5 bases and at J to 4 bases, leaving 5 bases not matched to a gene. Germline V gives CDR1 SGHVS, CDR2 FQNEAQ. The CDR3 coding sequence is TGTGCCAGCAGCCCCCGGGAGGATTACGAGCAGTACTTC. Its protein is CASSPREDYEQYF.

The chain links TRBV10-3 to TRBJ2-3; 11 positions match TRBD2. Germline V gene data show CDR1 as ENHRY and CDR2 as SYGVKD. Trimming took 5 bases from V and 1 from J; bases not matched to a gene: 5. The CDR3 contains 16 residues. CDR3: CAISSSGGPRTDTQYF. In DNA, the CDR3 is TGTGCCATCAGTTCTAGCGGGGGGCCTCGCACAGATACGCAGTATTTT.

The chain's CDR3 is CASSFRQGNIQYF. CDR3 bases: TGTGCCAGCAGCTTTAGACAGGGGAACATTCAGTACTTC. The genes are TRBV7-9 and TRBJ2-4; 8 bases line up with TRBD1. V dropped 3 bases and J dropped 7; count of bases not matched to a gene: 2. The CDR3 is 13 amino acids. Germline lookup yields CDR1 SEHNR and CDR2 FQNEAQ (reference sequence).

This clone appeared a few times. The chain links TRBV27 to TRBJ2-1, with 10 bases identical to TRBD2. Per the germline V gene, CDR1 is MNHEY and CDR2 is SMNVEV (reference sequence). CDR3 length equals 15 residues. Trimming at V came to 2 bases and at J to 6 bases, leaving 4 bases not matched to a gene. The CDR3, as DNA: TGTGCCAGCAGTTTAAGACTAGCGGGCCCCAATGAGCAGTTCTTC. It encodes CASSLRLAGPNEQFF.

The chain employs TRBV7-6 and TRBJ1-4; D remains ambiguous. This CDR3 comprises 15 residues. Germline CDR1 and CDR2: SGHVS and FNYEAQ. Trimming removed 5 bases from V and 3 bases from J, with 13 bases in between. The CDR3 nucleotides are TGTGCCAGCAGCCCGCGTCGAATGGCTAATGAAAAACTGTTTTTT. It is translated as CASSPRRMANEKLFF. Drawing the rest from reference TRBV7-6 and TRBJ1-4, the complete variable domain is GAGVSQSPRYKVTKRGQDVALRCDPISGHVSLYWYRQALGQGPEFLTYFNYEAQQDKSGLPNDRFSAERPEGSISTLTIQRTEQRDSAMYRCASSPRRMANEKLFFGSGTQLSVL.

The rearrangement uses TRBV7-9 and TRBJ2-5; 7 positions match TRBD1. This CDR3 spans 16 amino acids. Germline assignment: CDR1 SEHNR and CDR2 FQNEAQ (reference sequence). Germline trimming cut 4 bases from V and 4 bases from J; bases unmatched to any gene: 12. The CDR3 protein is CASSSRDSKFLETQYF. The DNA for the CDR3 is TGTGCCAGCAGCTCCAGGGACAGCAAATTTCTAGAGACCCAGTACTTC.

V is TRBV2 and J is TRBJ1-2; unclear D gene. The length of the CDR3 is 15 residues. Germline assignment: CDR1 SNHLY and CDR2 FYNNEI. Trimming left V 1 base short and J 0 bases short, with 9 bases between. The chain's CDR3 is CASSEGRSANYGYTF. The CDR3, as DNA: TGTGCCAGCAGTGAAGGCCGGAGCGCTAACTATGGCTACACCTTC.

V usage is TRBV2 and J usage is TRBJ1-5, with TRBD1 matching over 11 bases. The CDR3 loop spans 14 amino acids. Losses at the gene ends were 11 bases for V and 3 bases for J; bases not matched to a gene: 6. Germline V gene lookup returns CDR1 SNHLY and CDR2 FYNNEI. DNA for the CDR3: TGTGCCGTACGGGACAGGGGGATCAATCAGCCCCAGCATTTT. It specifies CAVRDRGINQPQHF.

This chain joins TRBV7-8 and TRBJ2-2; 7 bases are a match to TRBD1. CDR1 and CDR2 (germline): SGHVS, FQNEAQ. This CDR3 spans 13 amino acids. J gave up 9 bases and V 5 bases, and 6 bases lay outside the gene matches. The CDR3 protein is CASSPYRGRELFF. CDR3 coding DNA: TGTGCCAGCAGCCCTTACAGGGGCCGGGAGCTGTTTTTT.

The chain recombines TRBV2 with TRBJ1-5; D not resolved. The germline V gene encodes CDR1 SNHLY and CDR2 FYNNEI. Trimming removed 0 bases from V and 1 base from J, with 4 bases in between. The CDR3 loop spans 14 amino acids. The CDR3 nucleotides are TGTGCCAGCAGTGAAGCGACAAGCAATCAGCCCCAGCATTTT. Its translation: CASSEATSNQPQHF. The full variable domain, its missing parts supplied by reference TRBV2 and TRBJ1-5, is EPEVTQTPSHQVTQMGQEVILRCVPISNHLYFYWYRQILGQKVEFLVSFYNNEISEKSEIFDDQFSVERPDGSNFTLKIRSTKLEDSAMYFCASSEATSNQPQHFGDGTRLSIL.

This CDR3 is CASSLVPTGVSDEQYF. CDR3 bases: TGCGCCAGCAGCTTGGTTCCGACAGGGGTCTCGGACGAGCAGTACTTC. This sequence joins TRBV5-1 and TRBJ2-7; 8 bases fit TRBD1. V lost 0 bases and J lost 5; bases outside the gene matches: 10. This CDR3 is built from 16 residues. CDR1 and CDR2 (germline): SGHRS, YFSETQ.

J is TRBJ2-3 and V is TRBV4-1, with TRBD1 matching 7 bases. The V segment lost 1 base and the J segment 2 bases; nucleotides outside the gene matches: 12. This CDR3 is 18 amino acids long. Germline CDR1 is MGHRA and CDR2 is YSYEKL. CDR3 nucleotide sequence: TGCGCCAGCAGCCAAGTGGGAAGGGGGCCGGTCCACACAGATACGCAGTATTTT. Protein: CASSQVGRGPVHTDTQYF.

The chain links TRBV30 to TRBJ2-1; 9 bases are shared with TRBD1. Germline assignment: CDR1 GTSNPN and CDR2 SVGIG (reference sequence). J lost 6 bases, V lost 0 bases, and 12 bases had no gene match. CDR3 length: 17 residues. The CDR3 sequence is CAWSVRVGTGTINEQFF. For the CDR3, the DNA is TGTGCCTGGAGTGTACGGGTGGGGACAGGGACTATCAATGAGCAGTTCTTC.